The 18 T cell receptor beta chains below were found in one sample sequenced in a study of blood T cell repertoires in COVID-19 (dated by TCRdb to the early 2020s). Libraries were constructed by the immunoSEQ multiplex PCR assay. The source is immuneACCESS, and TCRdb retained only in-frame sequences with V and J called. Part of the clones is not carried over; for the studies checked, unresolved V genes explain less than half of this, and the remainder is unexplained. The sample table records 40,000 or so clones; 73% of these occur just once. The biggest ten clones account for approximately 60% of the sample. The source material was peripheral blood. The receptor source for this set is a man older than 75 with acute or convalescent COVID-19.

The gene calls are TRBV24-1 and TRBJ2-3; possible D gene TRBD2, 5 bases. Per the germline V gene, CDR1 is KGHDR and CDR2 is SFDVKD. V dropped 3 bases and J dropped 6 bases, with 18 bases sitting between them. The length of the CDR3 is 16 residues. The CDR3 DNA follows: TGTGCCACCAGTGATCCCCTTGGACTGGTCCGGGATACGCAGTATTTT. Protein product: CATSDPLGLVRDTQYF.

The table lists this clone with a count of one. CDR3 in DNA: TGTGCCAGCAGGAGGACTAGCGGGAGTTTAGATACGCAGTATTTT. This encodes CASRRTSGSLDTQYF. The chain couples TRBV28 to TRBJ2-3; TRBD2 matches 13 bases. This CDR3 spans 15 amino acids. The germline gives CDR1 MDHEN, CDR2 SYDVKM. The J segment lost 5 bases and the V segment lost 6 bases, leaving 5 bases of the junction unmatched.

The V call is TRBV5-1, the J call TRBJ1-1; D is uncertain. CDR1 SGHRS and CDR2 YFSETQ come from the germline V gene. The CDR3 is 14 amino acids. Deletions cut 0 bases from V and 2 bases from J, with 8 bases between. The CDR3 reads CASSLESGNTEAFF. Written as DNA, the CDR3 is TGCGCCAGCAGCTTGGAAAGCGGTAACACTGAAGCTTTCTTT.

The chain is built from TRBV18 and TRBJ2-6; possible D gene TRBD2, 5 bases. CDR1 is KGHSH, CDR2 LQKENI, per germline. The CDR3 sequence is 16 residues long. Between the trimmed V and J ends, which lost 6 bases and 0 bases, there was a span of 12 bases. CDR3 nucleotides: TGTGCCAGCTCCCTCAGAGGGAGCTCTGGGGCCAACGTCCTGACTTTC. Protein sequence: CASSLRGSSGANVLTF. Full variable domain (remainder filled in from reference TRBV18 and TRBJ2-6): NAGVMQNPRHLVRRRGQEARLRCSPMKGHSHVYWYRQLPEEGLKFMVYLQKENIIDESGMPKERFSAEFPKEGPSILRIQQVVRGDSAAYFCASSLRGSSGANVLTFGAGSRLTVL.

CDR3 sequence: CASSLGAGYNEQFF. CDR3 DNA: TGTGCCAGCAGCTTAGGGGCGGGATACAATGAGCAGTTCTTC. V gene TRBV11-3 combines with J gene TRBJ2-1, with D possibly TRBD2 on 6 matching bases. Germline CDR1 SGHNT, CDR2 YENEEA. The CDR3 contains 14 residues. Trimming took 1 base from V and 4 from J, leaving 8 bases between them.

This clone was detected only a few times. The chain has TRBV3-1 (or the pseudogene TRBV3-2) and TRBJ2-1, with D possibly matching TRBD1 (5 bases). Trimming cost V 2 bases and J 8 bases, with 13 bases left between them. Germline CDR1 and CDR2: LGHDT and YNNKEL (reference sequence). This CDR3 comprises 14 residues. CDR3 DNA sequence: TGTGCCAGCAGCCAAACAGGAGCCCAGGATGAGCAGTTCTTC. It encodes CASSQTGAQDEQFF.

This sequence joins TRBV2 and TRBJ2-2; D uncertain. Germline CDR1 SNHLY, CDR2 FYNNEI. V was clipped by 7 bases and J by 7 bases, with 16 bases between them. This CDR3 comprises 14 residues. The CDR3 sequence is CASNSDSSVGELFF. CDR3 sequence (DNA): TGTGCCAGCAATTCTGACTCCTCGGTCGGGGAGCTGTTTTTT.

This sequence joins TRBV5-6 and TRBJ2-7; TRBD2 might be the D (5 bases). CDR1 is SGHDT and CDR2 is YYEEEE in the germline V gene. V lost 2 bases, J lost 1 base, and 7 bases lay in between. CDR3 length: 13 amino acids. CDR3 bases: TGTGCCAGCAGCTTCACTAGTTCCTACGAGCAGTACTTC. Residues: CASSFTSSYEQYF.

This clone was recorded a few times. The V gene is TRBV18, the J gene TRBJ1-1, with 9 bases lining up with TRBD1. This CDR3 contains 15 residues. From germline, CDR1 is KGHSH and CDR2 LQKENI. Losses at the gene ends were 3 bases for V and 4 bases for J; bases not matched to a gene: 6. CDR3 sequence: CASSPSQGAGTEAFF. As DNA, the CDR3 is TGTGCCAGCTCACCTTCACAGGGGGCCGGCACTGAAGCTTTCTTT.

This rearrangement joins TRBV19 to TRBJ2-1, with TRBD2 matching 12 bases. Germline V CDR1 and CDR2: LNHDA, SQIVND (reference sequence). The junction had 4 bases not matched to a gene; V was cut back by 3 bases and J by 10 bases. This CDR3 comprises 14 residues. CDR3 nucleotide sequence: TGTGCCAGTAGTATTCTAGCGGGAGGGGGGGAGCAGTTCTTC. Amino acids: CASSILAGGGEQFF.

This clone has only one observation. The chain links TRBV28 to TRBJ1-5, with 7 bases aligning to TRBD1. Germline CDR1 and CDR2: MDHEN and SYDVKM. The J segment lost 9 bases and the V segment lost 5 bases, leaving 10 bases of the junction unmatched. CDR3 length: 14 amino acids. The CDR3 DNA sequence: TGTGCCAGCAGTCTGGGGACAGTATCCCGGCCCCAGCATTTT. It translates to CASSLGTVSRPQHF. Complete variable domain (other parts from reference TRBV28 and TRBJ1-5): DVKVTQSSRYLVKRTGEKVFLECVQDMDHENMFWYRQDPGLGLRLIYFSYDVKMKEKGDIPEGYSVSREKKERFSLILESASTNQTSMYLCASSLGTVSRPQHFGDGTRLSIL.

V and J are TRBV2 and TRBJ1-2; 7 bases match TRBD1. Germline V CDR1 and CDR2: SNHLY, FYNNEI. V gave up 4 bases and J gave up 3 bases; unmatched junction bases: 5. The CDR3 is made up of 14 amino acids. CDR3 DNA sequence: TGTGCCAGCAGTGCGCAGGGGGTATACTATGGCTACACCTTC. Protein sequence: CASSAQGVYYGYTF.

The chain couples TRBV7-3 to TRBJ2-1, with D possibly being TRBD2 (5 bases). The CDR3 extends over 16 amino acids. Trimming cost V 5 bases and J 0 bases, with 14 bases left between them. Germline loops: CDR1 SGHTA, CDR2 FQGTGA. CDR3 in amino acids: CASSRNGDSSYNEQFF. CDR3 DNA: TGTGCCAGCAGCCGCAACGGGGATAGCTCCTACAATGAGCAGTTCTTC.

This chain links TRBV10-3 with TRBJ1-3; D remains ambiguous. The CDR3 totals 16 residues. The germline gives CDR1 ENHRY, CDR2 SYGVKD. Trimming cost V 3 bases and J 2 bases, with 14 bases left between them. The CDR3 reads CAISDGELRTGNTIYF. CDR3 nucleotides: TGTGCCATCAGTGACGGTGAGCTCCGAACTGGAAACACCATATATTTT.

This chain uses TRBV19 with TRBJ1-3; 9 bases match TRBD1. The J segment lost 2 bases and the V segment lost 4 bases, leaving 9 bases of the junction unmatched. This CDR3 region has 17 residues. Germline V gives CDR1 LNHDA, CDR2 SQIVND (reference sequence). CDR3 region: CASSSPGQGLPGNTIYF. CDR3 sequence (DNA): TGTGCCAGTAGTAGTCCGGGACAGGGCCTTCCTGGAAACACCATATATTTT.

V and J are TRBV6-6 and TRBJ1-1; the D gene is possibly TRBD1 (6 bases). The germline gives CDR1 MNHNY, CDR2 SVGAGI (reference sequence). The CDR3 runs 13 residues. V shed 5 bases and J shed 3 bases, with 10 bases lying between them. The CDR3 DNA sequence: TGTGCCAGCAGTACCTACAGGGACACTGAAGCTTTCTTT. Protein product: CASSTYRDTEAFF.

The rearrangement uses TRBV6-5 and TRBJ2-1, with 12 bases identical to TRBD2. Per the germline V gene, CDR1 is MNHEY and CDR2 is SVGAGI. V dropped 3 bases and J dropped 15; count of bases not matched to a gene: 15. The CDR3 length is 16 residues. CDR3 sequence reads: CASSYRSRLAGEVWFF. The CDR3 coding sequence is TGTGCCAGCAGTTATAGGAGTCGACTAGCGGGAGAAGTTTGGTTCTTC.

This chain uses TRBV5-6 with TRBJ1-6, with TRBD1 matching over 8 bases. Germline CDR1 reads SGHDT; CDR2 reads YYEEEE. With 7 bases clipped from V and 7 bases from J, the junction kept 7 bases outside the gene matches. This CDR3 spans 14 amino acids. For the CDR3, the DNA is TGTGCCAGCCGGCGGGGACAGGTCAATTCACCCCTCCACTTT. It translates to CASRRGQVNSPLHF.